The 27 T cell receptor beta chains below were found in one sample sequenced in a study of CD8+ T cells in alopecia areata. RNA, once extracted, was reverse transcribed into cDNA for use as the sequencing template. Generated by immunoSEQ multiplex PCR, the TCRdb table keeps only in-frame clones and is missing some. There are over 100,000 clones in the sample, none observed a single time. The sample comprised lesional skin. All receptors come from a C3H/HeJ mouse with alopecia areata. The mice in this strain carry MHC haplotype H2-k.

This clone has more than one count but fewer than ten. The germline and genes are mouse ones. The CDR3 extends 4 residues past the end of the read, so its final part is completed from the germline J gene. J is TRBJ2-5 and V is TRBV13-1; D may be TRBD2 (6 bases). The germline V gene has CDR1 NSHNY and CDR2 SYGAGN. The CDR3 is made up of 12 amino acids. This chain's CDR3 is CASSLLGDTQYF. CDR3 DNA, as far as it was read: TGTGCCAGCAGTTTACTGGGTGAC.

About this clone: Here the gene names and germline are mouse. The read halts 4 residues ahead of the CDR3 end, with the missing end drawn from the germline J gene. This chain uses TRBV1 with TRBJ2-1, with 12 bases aligning to TRBD1. CDR1 is NSQYPW and CDR2 is LRSPGD in the germline V gene (reference sequence). This CDR3 is 15 amino acids long. V was clipped by 4 bases and J by 6 bases; unmatched bases: 4. The covered CDR3 bases are TGCACCTGCAGTGAGGGGGACAGGGGGCTTGCT. Translating gives CTCSEGDRGLA. The entire CDR3 reads CTCSEGDRGLAEQFF. Variable domain in full (rest from reference TRBV1 and TRBJ2-1): VTLLEQNPRWRLVPRGQAVNLRCILKNSQYPWMSWYQQDLQKQLQWLFTLRSPGDKEVKSLPGADYLATRVTDTELRLQVANMSQGRTLYCTCSEGDRGLAEQFFGPGTRLTVL.

There are many counts of this clone. The listed genes are named as in mouse. The part of the CDR3 DNA that was read is TGTGCCTGGAGTCCGGGACAGAAAGAC. Its protein is CAWSPGQKD. The whole CDR3 protein is CAWSPGQKDTQYF. This chain links TRBV31 with TRBJ2-5, with 7 bases fitting TRBD1. Coverage ceases 4 residues before the CDR3 finishes, and the germline J gene fills in the end. Per the germline V gene, CDR1 is GKSSPN and CDR2 is SITVG. CDR3 length: 13 amino acids.

A remark on this clone: Gene names refer to mouse genes. The read ends 4 residues before the CDR3 terminus; that terminus is restored from the germline J gene. The chain joins TRBV1 to TRBJ2-5, with D possibly being TRBD2 (6 bases). Germline CDR1 is NSQYPW and CDR2 is LRSPGD (reference sequence). The CDR3 has 14 amino acids. The part of the CDR3 DNA that was read is TGCACCTGCAGTGCAGATCAGCTGGGGGAC. It codes for CTCSADQLGD. The whole CDR3 sequence is CTCSADQLGDTQYF.

This clone was recorded many times. Gene names are mouse gene names. The CDR3 end falls 4 residues outside the read, so it is completed with the germline J gene. The V gene is TRBV13-3, the J gene TRBJ2-3; 11 bases are a match to TRBD2. Looked up from germline, CDR1 is NNHDY and CDR2 is SYVADS. The CDR3 is 16 amino acids. After removal of 2 bases from V and 2 bases from J, the junction contained 4 bases not matched to a gene. The CDR3 loop reads CASSDTGGAHAETLYF. CDR3 DNA (partial): TGTGCCAGCAGTGACACTGGGGGGGCGCATGCAGAA.

This clone was detected only a few times. Genes and germline are mouse. Read coverage stops 4 residues before the CDR3 terminus; the germline J gene supplies the remainder. The V and J genes are TRBV13-3 and TRBJ1-4, with 12 bases matching TRBD1. In germline, CDR1 is NNHDY, CDR2 SYVADS. The CDR3 covers 16 residues. The DNA read from the CDR3 is TGTGCCAGCAGTGGAGCCGGGACAGGGGGCGGCGAA. Its protein is CASSGAGTGGGE. The full CDR3 is CASSGAGTGGGERLFF.

This clone was counted a few times. TCRdb gives a protein that differs at residue 10 from what the DNA encodes, so the protein here is translated from the DNA. Gene names denote mouse genes. From the germline J gene comes the end of the CDR3, since the read stops 3 residues before it. The rearrangement uses TRBV13-3 and TRBJ1-3; 7 positions match TRBD1. The CDR3 covers 13 residues. The germline V gene has CDR1 NNHDY and CDR2 SYVADS. V trimming: 9 bases; J trimming: 4 bases; junction bases outside the gene matches: 7. CDR3 DNA, as far as it was read: TGTGCCACCAAAGACAGGGTCGGAAATACG. It codes for CATKDRVGNT. The whole CDR3 reads CATKDRVGNTLYF.

As for this clone: Germline and genes here are mouse. Read coverage stops 4 residues before the CDR3 terminus; the germline J gene supplies the remainder. The V gene is TRBV13-3, the J gene TRBJ1-4; a possible D gene is TRBD1 (5 bases). CDR1 and CDR2 from the germline V gene are NNHDY and SYVADS. This CDR3 region has 13 residues. The part of the CDR3 DNA that was read is TGTGCCAGCAGGGCCCAGGGCAGCGAA. It specifies CASRAQGSE. The entire CDR3 reads CASRAQGSERLFF.

With respect to this clone: The genes are named according to mouse. The read ends 4 residues shy of where the CDR3 ends; the end is completed using the germline J gene. The chain is built from TRBV13-1 and TRBJ2-3, with D maybe TRBD1 (6 bases). Trimming removed 6 bases from V and 3 bases from J, with 8 bases in between. Germline values: CDR1 NSHNY, CDR2 SYGAGN. This CDR3 is 12 amino acids long. The DNA read from the CDR3 is TGTGCCAGCACCGGGACAGCAGAA. Its translation is CASTGTAE. The entire CDR3 sequence reads CASTGTAETLYF.

This clone was picked up a small number of times. Mouse germline and gene names are used. The sequence runs out 4 residues before the end of the CDR3; the remainder is reconstructed from the germline J gene. The chain carries TRBV13-3 and TRBJ2-3; 9 bases are a match to TRBD1. Trimming removed 0 bases from V and 0 bases from J; junction bases left unmatched: 5. The CDR3 spans 17 residues. Germline loops: CDR1 NNHDY, CDR2 SYVADS. The CDR3 DNA, read in part, is TGTGCCAGCAGTGATGCTGGGACAGGGCGTAGTGCAGAA. Translating gives CASSDAGTGRSAE. From start to end, the CDR3 is CASSDAGTGRSAETLYF.

A note on this clone: Mouse gene names and germline throughout. Coverage ceases 4 residues before the CDR3 finishes, and the germline J gene fills in the end. The chain combines TRBV19 with TRBJ2-4; TRBD2 agrees at 10 bases. Looked up from germline, CDR1 is FNHDT and CDR2 is SITEND (reference sequence). The CDR3 runs 14 residues. CDR3 DNA (partial): TGTGCCAGCGGGAACTGGGGGGGGAAAAAC. It translates to CASGNWGGKN. The whole CDR3 region reads CASGNWGGKNTLYF.

This clone appeared a few times. Gene names are the mouse ones. The CDR3 goes on 4 residues after the read ends, and that part is filled in from the germline J gene. The gene calls are TRBV16 and TRBJ2-1; TRBD2 matches 8 bases. This CDR3 has 16 amino acids. After removal of 1 base from V and 0 bases from J, the junction contained 2 bases not matched to a gene. Germline CDR1 is SGHSA and CDR2 is FRNQAP. The covered CDR3 bases are TGTGCAAGCAGCTTAGCCTGGGGGGATAACTATGCT. Translating it yields CASSLAWGDNYA. The whole CDR3 is CASSLAWGDNYAEQFF.

This clone was picked up a small number of times. The germline and genes are mouse ones. Coverage ceases 4 residues before the CDR3 finishes, and the germline J gene fills in the end. This chain links TRBV19 with TRBJ2-1, with TRBD2 matching 10 bases. V shed 6 bases and J 1 base; nucleotides not matched to a gene: 1. The germline gives CDR1 FNHDT, CDR2 SITEND (reference sequence). The CDR3 runs to 14 residues. The CDR3 reads CASKLGGNYAEQFF. The CDR3 bases that were read are TGTGCCAGCAAACTGGGGGGGAACTATGCT.

A remark on this clone: The gene names here belong to mouse. The read ends 4 residues before the CDR3 terminus; that terminus is restored from the germline J gene. The J gene is TRBJ2-2, the V gene TRBV13-1; 7 bases align to TRBD1. Trimming cost V 8 bases and J 2 bases; bases outside gene matches: 0. The CDR3 is 12 residues long. The germline gives CDR1 NSHNY, CDR2 SYGAGN. CDR3 sequence: CARTGNTGQLYF. The CDR3 DNA, read in part, is TGTGCCAGGACAGGGAACACCGGG.

The table lists this clone with a few counts. Gene names and germline refer to mouse. The sequence runs out 4 residues before the end of the CDR3; the remainder is reconstructed from the germline J gene. The V gene is TRBV19, the J gene TRBJ2-7, with D perhaps TRBD2 (6 bases). The length of the CDR3 is 10 residues. Germline values: CDR1 FNHDT, CDR2 SITEND (reference sequence). The CDR3 DNA, read in part, is TGTGCCAGTCTGGGGTAT. This encodes CASLGY. The whole CDR3 sequence reads CASLGYEQYF.

The sample holds many counts of this clone. Gene names and germline match the mouse. The CDR3 end falls 4 residues outside the read, so it is completed with the germline J gene. The chain couples TRBV13-3 to TRBJ2-4; 14 bases map to TRBD2. Germline V lookup: CDR1 NNHDY, CDR2 SYVADS. The CDR3 runs 17 residues. The CDR3 reads CASSDAGLGGRANTLYF. The sequenced part of the CDR3 DNA is TGTGCCAGCAGTGATGCGGGACTGGGGGGGCGCGCAAAC.

A word on this clone: Mouse names are used for the genes. The read halts 4 residues ahead of the CDR3 end, with the missing end drawn from the germline J gene. V is TRBV29 and J is TRBJ2-5, with D perhaps TRBD1 (5 bases). This CDR3 comprises 13 residues. CDR1 MSHET and CDR2 SYDVDS come from the germline V gene. CDR3 sequence: CASSLDREDTQYF. The sequenced part of the CDR3 DNA is TGTGCTAGCAGCCTCGACAGAGAAGAC.

Turning to this clone: The listed genes are named as in mouse. The read ends 4 residues shy of where the CDR3 ends; the end is completed using the germline J gene. The chain has TRBV13-3 and TRBJ2-7, with D perhaps matching TRBD1 (5 bases). Trimming removed 3 bases from V and 0 bases from J, with 10 bases in between. Per the germline V gene, CDR1 is NNHDY and CDR2 is SYVADS. The CDR3 contains 14 residues. The CDR3 DNA, read in part, is TGTGCCAGCAGTGGAGGACAAGTCTCCTAT. This gives the protein CASSGGQVSY. The CDR3 in full is CASSGGQVSYEQYF.

The table lists this clone with a few counts. Gene names and germline match the mouse. The read terminates 4 residues before the CDR3 end, so the remaining end is supplied by the germline J gene. The J gene is TRBJ2-2, the V gene TRBV19; D remains ambiguous. CDR1 and CDR2 (germline): FNHDT, SITEND (reference sequence). V was clipped by 5 bases and J by 3 bases, with 5 bases between them. The CDR3 runs 12 residues. CDR3 DNA (partial): TGTGCCAGCAGAGCAGACACCGGG. This gives the protein CASRADTG. The entire CDR3 sequence reads CASRADTGQLYF.

This clone was detected only a few times. The gene names here belong to mouse. The CDR3 is cut off 4 residues early in the read; its end comes from the germline J gene. The chain uses TRBV1 and TRBJ2-1; 11 bases map to TRBD1. Looked up from germline, CDR1 is NSQYPW and CDR2 is LRSPGD (reference sequence). The CDR3 is 14 residues long. The CDR3 region is CTAGTGGGEAEQFF. The CDR3 DNA, read in part, is TGCACCGCCGGGACAGGGGGAGGAGAGGCT. Full variable domain (rest looked up from reference TRBV1 and TRBJ2-1): VTLLEQNPRWRLVPRGQAVNLRCILKNSQYPWMSWYQQDLQKQLQWLFTLRSPGDKEVKSLPGADYLATRVTDTELRLQVANMSQGRTLYCTAGTGGGEAEQFFGPGTRLTVL.

About this clone itself: Gene and germline names: mouse. The read ends 4 residues early relative to the CDR3; the germline J gene fills the gap. The chain carries TRBV1 and TRBJ1-1; possibly TRBD1 for D (6 bases). This CDR3 region has 15 residues. The germline gives CDR1 NSQYPW, CDR2 LRSPGD (reference sequence). Deletions cut 1 base from V and 3 bases from J, with 12 bases between. The CDR3: CTCSAVRGAHTEVFF. The part of the CDR3 DNA that was read is TGCACCTGCAGTGCAGTGAGGGGGGCGCACACA.

Details on this clone: Gene labels here are mouse ones. Partial CDR3 DNA: TGCACCTGCAGTGCAGATCCCGGGACAGGGGGCGCT. Its translation: CTCSADPGTGGA. The complete CDR3 protein is CTCSADPGTGGAEQFF. The chain is built from TRBV1 and TRBJ2-1; 12 nucleotides match TRBD1. The CDR3 goes on 4 residues after the read ends, and that part is filled in from the germline J gene. Germline V gives CDR1 NSQYPW, CDR2 LRSPGD (reference sequence). This CDR3 is built from 16 residues.

This clone came up a few times. Genes here carry mouse names. CDR3 DNA (partial): TGTGCCAGCAGTGATCTTACTGGGGGGGCCTATGCT. Its translation is CASSDLTGGAYA. The full CDR3 protein is CASSDLTGGAYAEQFF. V is TRBV13-3 and J is TRBJ2-1; 11 nucleotides line up with TRBD2. The read gets to within 4 residues of the CDR3 end, and the germline J gene fills in the rest. The CDR3 has 16 amino acids. Per the germline V gene, CDR1 is NNHDY and CDR2 is SYVADS. After removal of 1 base from V and 3 bases from J, the junction contained 3 bases not matched to a gene.

At least ten counts were recorded for this clone. The germline and genes are mouse ones. The chain's CDR3 is CASGTEEDERLFF. Partial CDR3 DNA: TGTGCCAGCGGGACAGAAGAGGACGAA. V is TRBV13-3 and J is TRBJ1-4; 7 bases line up with TRBD1. The read ends 4 residues before the CDR3 terminus; that terminus is restored from the germline J gene. The CDR3 sequence is 13 residues long. J lost 6 bases, V lost 7 bases, and 6 bases had no gene match. Germline V gene sequence: CDR1 NNHDY, CDR2 SYVADS.

This clone was found a few times. Mouse germline and gene names are used. The CDR3 extends 4 residues past the end of the read, so its final part is completed from the germline J gene. This chain uses TRBV1 with TRBJ2-4, with TRBD2 identical over 12 bases. Germline CDR1 NSQYPW, CDR2 LRSPGD (reference sequence). The CDR3 runs to 16 residues. V lost 4 bases, J lost 2 bases, and 4 bases stayed unmatched. The CDR3 here is CTCSGRDWGVQNTLYF. The DNA read from the CDR3 is TGCACCTGCAGTGGCCGGGACTGGGGGGTTCAAAAC.

This clone turned up a few times. Gene names follow the mouse nomenclature. The read finishes 4 residues shy of the CDR3 end, and the germline J gene is used to complete it. The V call is TRBV1, the J call TRBJ2-4, with 11 positions matching TRBD2. The germline V gene encodes CDR1 NSQYPW and CDR2 LRSPGD (reference sequence). The CDR3 covers 14 residues. The part of the CDR3 DNA that was read is TGCACCTGCAGCCCGACTGGGGGGGATAAC. Amino acids: CTCSPTGGDN. The whole CDR3 is CTCSPTGGDNTLYF.

In regard to this clone: Any gene name here is a mouse gene name. The sequenced part of the CDR3 DNA is TGTGCCAGCAGGCGGGACAGGGGGAGATCC. Translating it yields CASRRDRGRS. The whole CDR3 sequence reads CASRRDRGRSDYTF. The V gene is TRBV13-3, the J gene TRBJ1-2, with 11 bases identical to TRBD1. The read finishes 4 residues shy of the CDR3 end, and the germline J gene is used to complete it. The germline CDR1 and CDR2 sequences are NNHDY and SYVADS. This CDR3 is 14 amino acids long.